The 13 T cell receptor beta chains below were found in one sample sequenced in a study of blood T cell repertoires in COVID-19. Profiling relied on immunoSEQ multiplex PCR, and the TCRdb table lists in-frame clones only, not all of them. The sample has some 250,000 clones, less than 90% seen once; the top ten hold more than 10%. The sample was peripheral blood. The receptors come from a woman in her 30s with COVID-19, enrolled during active disease.

This sequence joins TRBV12-3 or TRBV12-4 and TRBJ2-7; 7 bases align to TRBD1. CDR3 length: 13 amino acids. J gave up 5 bases and V 4 bases, and 5 bases lay outside the gene matches. CDR3 nucleotides: TGTGCCAGCAGTTCCGAGGACAGGAACGAGCAGTACTTC. This gives the protein CASSSEDRNEQYF.

The chain uses TRBV5-1 and TRBJ2-1; 8 bases align to TRBD2. Germline V gives CDR1 SGHRS, CDR2 YFSETQ. The junction had 11 bases not matched to a gene; V was cut back by 4 bases and J by 5 bases. The CDR3 covers 16 residues. For the CDR3, the DNA is TGCGCCAGCAGCCCATCGGGGGGGCCCATGAACAATGAGCAGTTCTTC. It codes for CASSPSGGPMNNEQFF.

The rearrangement uses TRBV12-3 or TRBV12-4 and TRBJ1-4; D is ambiguous. CDR3 length: 13 residues. The V end was cut by 6 bases, the J end by 7 bases, with 12 bases between. The CDR3 protein is CASSDMLSEKLFF. In nucleotides, the CDR3 is TGTGCCAGCAGCGACATGCTTAGTGAAAAACTGTTTTTT.

V usage is TRBV7-9 and J usage is TRBJ2-3; D might be TRBD2 (5 bases). Trimming took off 4 bases at V and 5 bases at J, with 13 bases between the two ends. This CDR3 comprises 14 residues. Germline CDR1 reads SEHNR; CDR2 reads FQNEAQ (reference sequence). The CDR3 nucleotides read TGTGCCAGCAGCTCCCCGACCGGGATAGATACGCAGTATTTT. The encoded protein is CASSSPTGIDTQYF.

The CDR3 reads CASRTGNNEQFF. CDR3 DNA sequence: TGTGCCAGCCGGACAGGGAACAATGAGCAGTTCTTC. This rearrangement joins TRBV28 to TRBJ2-1, with 8 bases matching TRBD1. Germline-derived CDR1 and CDR2 are MDHEN and SYDVKM. The CDR3 is 12 amino acids. The junction had 2 bases not matched to a gene; V was cut back by 8 bases and J by 5 bases.

This rearrangement joins TRBV11-3 to TRBJ2-3; 7 nucleotides match TRBD2. Trimming removed 4 bases from V and 0 bases from J; junction bases left unmatched: 10. Germline V CDR1 and CDR2: SGHNT, YENEEA. This CDR3 spans 17 amino acids. The CDR3 nucleotides read TGTGCCAGCAGCTCCCGGTCTAGCGGTGCTAGCACAGATACGCAGTATTTT. The encoded protein is CASSSRSSGASTDTQYF.

The sample holds a few counts of this clone. V usage is TRBV27 and J usage is TRBJ2-1, with D possibly being TRBD1 (6 bases). V lost 5 bases, J lost 4 bases, and 18 bases lay in between. The CDR3 sequence is 16 residues long. CDR1 MNHEY and CDR2 SMNVEV come from the germline V gene (reference sequence). The CDR3 is CASSPPGRGLYNEQFF. The CDR3 DNA reads TGTGCCAGCAGTCCCCCCGGCAGGGGCCTTTACAATGAGCAGTTCTTC.

The chain carries TRBV3-1 (or the pseudogene TRBV3-2) and TRBJ2-3, with 8 nucleotides matching TRBD2. This CDR3 is built from 14 residues. Germline values: CDR1 LGHDT, CDR2 YNNKEL (reference sequence). The trim removed 4 bases at V and 4 bases at J, leaving 4 bases unmatched. The CDR3 DNA follows: TGTGCCAGCAGCCGAGGACTAGCCGCAGATACGCAGTATTTT. Translation: CASSRGLAADTQYF.

The chain links TRBV5-1 to TRBJ2-5; 14 nucleotides agree with TRBD2. Per germline, CDR1 SGHRS and CDR2 YFSETQ. J gave up 5 bases and V 4 bases, and 4 bases lay outside the gene matches. The CDR3 sequence is 15 residues long. The DNA of the CDR3 is TGCGCCAGCAGCCACGGGACTAGCGGGGGTGAGACCCAGTACTTC. Translation gives CASSHGTSGGETQYF.

This sequence joins TRBV27 and TRBJ1-4; a weak D match, TRBD1 (6 bases). This CDR3 is 14 amino acids long. Between the trimmed V and J ends, which lost 3 bases and 7 bases, there was a span of 12 bases. The germline V gene encodes CDR1 MNHEY and CDR2 SMNVEV (reference sequence). DNA of the CDR3: TGTGCCAGCAGTTTTCATAACAGGGCTGAAAAACTGTTTTTT. As protein: CASSFHNRAEKLFF.

The rearrangement uses TRBV10-3 and TRBJ1-1, with D possibly TRBD1 on 6 matching bases. The germline CDR1 and CDR2 sequences are ENHRY and SYGVKD. V was trimmed by 7 bases and J by 3 bases, leaving 15 bases between them. This CDR3 contains 14 residues. The CDR3 here is CAITTRQDDTEAFF. The CDR3 DNA sequence: TGTGCCATCACCACAAGACAGGATGACACTGAAGCTTTCTTT.

The CDR3 region is CASSTGNGQYF. In nucleotides, the CDR3 is TGTGCCAGCAGCACAGGGAACGGACAGTACTTC. This chain links TRBV2 with TRBJ2-4; a weak D match, TRBD1 (6 bases). Germline CDR1 is SNHLY and CDR2 is FYNNEI. The ends were cut back, 6 bases at V and 13 bases at J, with 13 bases in the middle. CDR3 length equals 11 residues.

The V gene is TRBV7-6, the J gene TRBJ2-2; D is possibly TRBD1 (6 bases). CDR3 size: 15 residues. Deletions cut 5 bases from V and 2 bases from J, with 12 bases between. The V gene's germline CDR1 is SGHVS and CDR2 FNYEAQ. This chain's CDR3 is CASSTNRANTGELFF. The CDR3 nucleotides are TGTGCCAGCAGCACTAACAGGGCTAACACCGGGGAGCTGTTTTTT.